The source of this T cell receptor beta chain is a study of T-cell reconstitution after alpha-beta-depleted transplantation in children. Preparing the TCRbeta library involved the use of unique molecular identifiers. TCRdb analysed the PCR reads with MiXCR anew, one entry per CDR3 protein. Altogether some 310,000 distinct CDR3 sequences are present, 23% being singletons, with the ten largest covering about a tenth. Study-level results: Newly generated T cells supplied most T-cell counts and diversity one year post-transplant.

V was trimmed by 4 bases and J by 4 bases, leaving 11 bases between them. The V gene's germline CDR1 is SGHDN and CDR2 FVKESK. The CDR3 is 14 residues long. The table lists this clonotype with a few counts. No antigen is known for it. Sequenced here: PBMCs, mostly from graft donor cells, sampled 180 days after TCRalphabeta/CD19-depleted stem cell transplant. The chain couples TRBV14 to TRBJ2-1, with D perhaps matching TRBD2 (6 bases). The source of this sequence is a male patient under 18 who had a stem cell transplant for acute lymphoblastic leukemia, so the T cells may come from the graft donor. CDR3 coding DNA: TGTGCCAGCAGCCCAGTCGGGACTTACAATGAGCAGTTCTTC. It specifies CASSPVGTYNEQFF.